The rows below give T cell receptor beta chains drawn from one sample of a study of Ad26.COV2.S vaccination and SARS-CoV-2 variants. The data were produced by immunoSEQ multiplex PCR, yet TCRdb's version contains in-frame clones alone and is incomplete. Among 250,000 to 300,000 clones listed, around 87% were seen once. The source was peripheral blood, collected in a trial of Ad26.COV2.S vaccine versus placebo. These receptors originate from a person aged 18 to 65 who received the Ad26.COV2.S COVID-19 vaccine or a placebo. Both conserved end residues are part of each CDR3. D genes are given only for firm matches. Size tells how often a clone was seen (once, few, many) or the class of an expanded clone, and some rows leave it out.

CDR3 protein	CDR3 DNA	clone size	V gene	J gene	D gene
CASRPSGTWGEKLFF	TGTGCCAGCAGACCCTCCGGGACTTGGGGTGAAAAACTGTTTTTT	NA	TRBV3-1/TRBV3-2	TRBJ1-4	NA
CAISETASGSFQYF	TGTGCCATCAGTGAAACGGCTAGCGGGAGTTTTCAGTACTTC	once	TRBV10-3	TRBJ2-4	TRBD2
CASSADRDDKNIQYF	TGTGCCAGCAGCGCTGACAGGGATGACAAAAACATTCAGTACTTC	once	TRBV9	TRBJ2-4	TRBD1
CASSVGQGYGYTF	TGTGCCAGCAGCGTAGGGCAGGGCTATGGCTACACCTTC	NA	TRBV9	TRBJ1-2	NA
CASSVVAGVIPDTQYF	TGTGCCAGCAGCGTAGTAGCGGGAGTTATCCCAGATACGCAGTATTTT	NA	TRBV9	TRBJ2-3	TRBD2
CASSPTGGNQPQHF	TGTGCCAGCTCACCTACAGGGGGCAATCAGCCCCAGCATTTT	NA	TRBV18	TRBJ1-5	TRBD1
CASSPLRDYGYTF	TGTGCCAGCTCACCTCTCCGGGACTATGGCTACACCTTC	NA	TRBV18	TRBJ1-2	NA
CASSLNRDSASYEQYF	TGCGCCAGCAGCTTGAACCGGGACAGCGCTTCCTACGAGCAGTACTTC	NA	TRBV5-1	TRBJ2-7	TRBD1
CASKSGLAGGAYEQYF	TGTGCCAGCAAATCGGGACTAGCGGGAGGGGCCTACGAGCAGTACTTC	NA	TRBV6-6	TRBJ2-7	TRBD2
CASSLVVAGVGEQFF	TGTGCCAGCAGCTTGGTAGTAGCGGGAGTTGGGGAGCAGTTCTTC	NA	TRBV5-4	TRBJ2-1	TRBD2
CASSLPSTHLFTGNTIYF	TGTGCCAGCAGCTTGCCTTCCACACACCTGTTTACTGGAAACACCATATATTTT	NA	TRBV5-7	TRBJ1-3	NA
CASSHPGISYTF	TGTGCCAGCAGCCACCCAGGGATTAGCTACACCTTC	NA	TRBV6-5	TRBJ1-2	NA
CASSQGANYGYTF	TGCGCCAGCAGCCAGGGAGCTAACTATGGCTACACCTTC	NA	TRBV5-1	TRBJ1-2	NA
CASSLTPGQGPF	TGTGCCAGCAGCCTGACACCGGGACAGGGTCCCTTC	NA	TRBV13	TRBJ1-2	TRBD1
CASSRNRQTSGTQFF	TGTGCCAGCAGCCGGAATCGTCAGACTAGCGGTACGCAGTTCTTC	NA	TRBV7-8	TRBJ2-1	TRBD2
CATSWNYEQYF	TGTGCCACCTCTTGGAACTACGAGCAGTACTTC	NA	TRBV27	TRBJ2-7	NA
CASSRNWLADPYEQYF	TGCGCCAGCAGCCGTAACTGGCTAGCCGATCCCTACGAGCAGTACTTC	NA	TRBV4-1	TRBJ2-7	NA
CASSPLGGKETQYF	TGCGCCAGCAGCCCTCTCGGGGGGAAAGAGACCCAGTACTTC	NA	TRBV5-1	TRBJ2-5	TRBD2
CASNPGTGRAFF	TGTGCCAGCAACCCCGGGACAGGGAGAGCTTTCTTT	few	TRBV2	TRBJ1-1	TRBD1
CASRTGRSEGYTF	TGTGCCAGCAGAACGGGGCGGTCGGAGGGCTACACCTTC	NA	TRBV7-9	TRBJ1-2	NA
CASSPRLAGGRGTQYF	TGTGCCAGCAGCCCCCGACTAGCGGGGGGCCGGGGGACCCAGTACTTC	NA	TRBV7-2	TRBJ2-5	TRBD2
CASSLVTGAPGIEQFF	TGTGCCAGCAGCTTGGTTACAGGAGCTCCCGGGATCGAGCAGTTCTTC	NA	TRBV5-5	TRBJ2-1	NA
CASSLAGADTQYF	TGCGCCAGCAGCTTGGCCGGGGCAGATACGCAGTATTTT	NA	TRBV5-1	TRBJ2-3	NA
CASSYNGMLDTEAFF	TGTGCCAGCAGTTACAACGGGATGTTGGACACTGAAGCTTTCTTT	NA	TRBV6-2/TRBV6-3	TRBJ1-1	NA
CASSPAGGEGSPLHF	TGTGCCAGCTCACCGGCCGGAGGGGAGGGATCACCCCTCCACTTT	few	TRBV18	TRBJ1-6	NA
CASSEQGTTNTEAFF	TGTGCCAGTAGCGAACAGGGGACTACGAACACTGAAGCTTTCTTT	few	TRBV19	TRBJ1-1	TRBD1
CASSFAPGTSGRGDEQFF	TGCGCCAGCAGCTTCGCTCCCGGGACTAGCGGGAGGGGCGACGAGCAGTTCTTC	NA	TRBV5-1	TRBJ2-1	TRBD2
CASTETANYGYTF	TGTGCCAGCACCGAGACAGCTAACTATGGCTACACCTTC	NA	TRBV2	TRBJ1-2	NA
CASSSRAGGFDNEQFF	TGTGCCAGCAGCAGCAGAGCGGGAGGGTTCGACAATGAGCAGTTCTTC	NA	TRBV5-4	TRBJ2-1	TRBD2